This entry is about one T cell receptor beta chain. Its antigen is as yet unknown. This sample was included in a study of T cell responses to AZD1222 COVID-19 vaccine. Germline V CDR1 and CDR2: MDHEN, SYDVKM. This CDR3 has 18 residues. The trim removed 5 bases at V and 0 bases at J, leaving 10 bases unmatched. Study-level results: Unmutated regions of variants are reportedly targeted by nearly half of spike-specific TCRs. Donors were largely white British and mainly female; clonal diversity was possibly underestimated. Two AZD1222 administrations were followed by greater Spike-specific TCR breadth and depth.

The protocol was immunoSEQ multiplex PCR, while the TCRdb copy is restricted to in-frame clones and leaves out a portion. This sample has about 85,000 clones, with 85% found just once. Pooled together were second doses at about 4 or about 12 weeks. This clonotype originated in an adult who received the AZD1222 COVID-19 vaccine. The chain is built from TRBV28 and TRBJ2-7; the match to TRBD2 covers 13 bases. The sample was peripheral blood, taken 28 days after the second AZD1222 dose. CDR3 region: CASSAGGLAGSSSYEQYF. The CDR3 bases are TGTGCCAGCAGTGCCGGGGGACTAGCGGGGTCGAGCTCCTACGAGCAGTACTTC. The variable domain in full, completed from reference TRBV28 and TRBJ2-7, reads DVKVTQSSRYLVKRTGEKVFLECVQDMDHENMFWYRQDPGLGLRLIYFSYDVKMKEKGDIPEGYSVSREKKERFSLILESASTNQTSMYLCASSAGGLAGSSSYEQYFGPGTRLTVT.